Below are 22 T cell receptor beta chains sequenced from a single sample in a study of cytomegalovirus exposure and HLA in healthy donors. 60 Vbeta and 13 Jbeta primers were used in PCR. TCRdb's copy holds only in-frame clones and misses some; the assay was immunoSEQ multiplex PCR. The table includes approximately 300,000 clones, roughly 81% detected once. The sequencing input was PBMCs. All receptors come from a woman in her thirties or forties in good health and CMV-seropositive.

The chain is built from TRBV6-1 and TRBJ2-3; D remains unclear. CDR1 is MNHNS and CDR2 is SASEGT in the germline V gene. The CDR3 spans 13 residues. V was shortened by 2 bases and J by 5 bases, with 8 bases between the two germline ends. The CDR3 reads CASSETRVDTQYF. The CDR3 DNA follows: TGTGCCAGCAGTGAAACCCGGGTAGATACGCAGTATTTT.

The chain couples TRBV27 to TRBJ2-3, with 14 bases fitting TRBD2. Germline loops: CDR1 MNHEY, CDR2 SMNVEV (reference sequence). J was trimmed by 3 bases and V by 4 bases; bases with no gene match: 3. The CDR3 loop spans 16 amino acids. The CDR3, as DNA: TGTGCCAGCAGTTGGACTAGCGGGGGGTCGACAGATACGCAGTATTTT. As protein: CASSWTSGGSTDTQYF.

V gene TRBV14 combines with J gene TRBJ2-7, with D possibly matching TRBD1 (5 bases). CDR3 size: 12 residues. Germline lookup yields CDR1 SGHDN and CDR2 FVKESK. V was cut by 0 bases and J by 9 bases, with 9 bases left in between. The CDR3 region has the DNA TGTGCCAGCAGCCAAGATATTAGGGGGCAGTACTTC. It encodes CASSQDIRGQYF.

The chain joins TRBV7-2 to TRBJ2-2, with D maybe TRBD1 (6 bases). V lost 5 bases to trimming and J lost 0 bases, with 10 bases between them. Germline V gene data show CDR1 as SGHTA and CDR2 as FQGNSA. This CDR3 is built from 15 residues. CDR3 DNA sequence: TGTGCCAGCAGCCGGACAGCCTCGAACACCGGGGAGCTGTTTTTT. It is translated as CASSRTASNTGELFF.

The chain links TRBV28 to TRBJ2-1, with 11 nucleotides matching TRBD2. Trimming at V came to 4 bases and at J to 4 bases, leaving 6 bases not matched to a gene. The CDR3 covers 16 residues. Germline values: CDR1 MDHEN, CDR2 SYDVKM. CDR3 DNA: TGTGCCAGCAGTTCAGCCGGGACTAGCGGTTACAATGAGCAGTTCTTC. Its protein is CASSSAGTSGYNEQFF.

The rearrangement links TRBV4-3 to TRBJ2-1, with 11 bases matching TRBD2. The CDR3 has 19 residues. The germline CDR1 and CDR2 sequences are LGHNA and YSLEER. V lost 0 bases, J lost 6 bases, and 13 bases stayed unmatched. This CDR3 is CASSQDLSSGLAGFNEQFF. In DNA form, the CDR3 reads TGCGCCAGCAGCCAAGATCTAAGTAGCGGACTAGCGGGCTTCAATGAGCAGTTCTTC.

Here the CDR3 reads CASSTMGQGISYEQYF. The CDR3, as DNA: TGTGCCAGCAGCACAATGGGGCAGGGGATTTCCTACGAGCAGTACTTC. The chain links TRBV5-6 to TRBJ2-7, with a weak D call TRBD1 (6 bases). The CDR3 totals 16 residues. Trimming shortened V by 4 bases and J by 1 base, and 18 bases separated the two germline ends. Germline loops: CDR1 SGHDT, CDR2 YYEEEE.

This chain joins TRBV18 and TRBJ2-7, with no clear D. Deletions cut 6 bases from V and 0 bases from J, with 3 bases between. The germline V gene encodes CDR1 KGHSH and CDR2 LQKENI. The CDR3 sequence is 11 residues long. CDR3: CASSLSYEQYF. Here the CDR3 DNA reads TGTGCCAGCTCTCTCTCCTACGAGCAGTACTTC.

V and J are TRBV19 and TRBJ1-1; 7 bases agree with TRBD1. CDR3 length: 15 amino acids. Looked up from germline, CDR1 is LNHDA and CDR2 is SQIVND (reference sequence). The V and J ends lost 6 bases and 0 bases, in that order; junction bases with no gene match: 7. The CDR3 sequence is CASRTTGTMNTEAFF. CDR3 DNA sequence: TGTGCCAGTAGGACGACAGGGACAATGAACACTGAAGCTTTCTTT.

The rearrangement joins TRBV6-1 to TRBJ2-1; 9 nucleotides agree with TRBD2. The germline gives CDR1 MNHNS, CDR2 SASEGT. The V segment lost 1 base and the J segment 2 bases; nucleotides outside the gene matches: 6. There are 17 residues in the CDR3. In DNA form, the CDR3 reads TGTGCCAGCAGTGAAGTAATTATAGCGGGGGCCTACAATGAGCAGTTCTTC. This translates into CASSEVIIAGAYNEQFF.

The chain carries TRBV28 and TRBJ2-5; 10 bases line up with TRBD2. Germline assignment: CDR1 MDHEN and CDR2 SYDVKM. The CDR3 loop spans 18 amino acids. The trim removed 2 bases at V and 3 bases at J, leaving 12 bases unmatched. CDR3 sequence: CASSLGVRGLATEETQYF. The CDR3 coding sequence is TGTGCCAGCAGTTTAGGTGTCCGGGGACTAGCGACGGAAGAGACCCAGTACTTC.

The sample holds one count of this clone. The J gene is TRBJ1-2, the V gene TRBV7-2; D ambiguous. Trimming took off 5 bases at V and 3 bases at J, with 10 bases between the two ends. From germline, CDR1 is SGHTA and CDR2 FQGNSA. The CDR3 extends over 13 amino acids. The CDR3 DNA follows: TGTGCCAGCAGCCTACTCACGGACTATGGCTACACCTTC. Amino acid sequence: CASSLLTDYGYTF. Looking up the rest from reference TRBV7-2 and TRBJ1-2 gives the full variable domain: GAGVSQSPSNKVTEKGKDVELRCDPISGHTALYWYRQSLGQGLEFLIYFQGNSAPDKSGLPSDRFSAERTGGSVSTLTIQRTQQEDSAVYLCASSLLTDYGYTFGSGTRLTVV.

J is TRBJ2-7 and V is TRBV11-3, with D possibly being TRBD2 (7 bases). V dropped 0 bases and J dropped 4 bases, with 16 bases sitting between them. The CDR3 contains 16 residues. Germline V CDR1 and CDR2: SGHNT, YENEEA. The DNA of the CDR3 is TGTGCCAGCAGCTTAGAGGGGGGGGCACGATTGTACGAGCAGTACTTC. Translating it yields CASSLEGGARLYEQYF.

The chain joins TRBV10-3 to TRBJ2-5, with a weak D call TRBD2 (5 bases). Germline lookup yields CDR1 ENHRY and CDR2 SYGVKD. The CDR3 is 13 amino acids. V gave up 6 bases and J gave up 0 bases, with 8 bases separating them. CDR3 DNA sequence: TGTGCCATCAGCGCGGACTACCAAGAGACCCAGTACTTC. Translation: CAISADYQETQYF.

V is TRBV14 and J is TRBJ1-4; TRBD1 matches 9 bases. The CDR3 has 18 amino acids. V dropped 4 bases and J dropped 0; count of bases not matched to a gene: 9. Germline CDR1 reads SGHDN; CDR2 reads FVKESK. The CDR3 loop reads CASSLRTGEGATNEKLFF. The CDR3 nucleotides read TGTGCCAGCAGCCTTCGGACAGGGGAGGGAGCAACTAATGAAAAACTGTTTTTT.

The genes are TRBV27 and TRBJ2-1; 8 nucleotides line up with TRBD2. Trimming removed 6 bases from V and 0 bases from J; junction bases left unmatched: 7. The CDR3 totals 16 residues. Germline CDR1 and CDR2: MNHEY and SMNVEV (reference sequence). The CDR3 reads CASSVSGANSYNEQFF. CDR3 DNA: TGTGCCAGCAGCGTTAGCGGGGCTAACTCCTACAATGAGCAGTTCTTC.

This clone was seen just once. This chain joins TRBV19 and TRBJ1-4; 8 bases are shared with TRBD1. The CDR3 runs 15 residues. Germline trimming cut 5 bases from V and 3 bases from J; bases unmatched to any gene: 5. The germline V gene encodes CDR1 LNHDA and CDR2 SQIVND (reference sequence). The CDR3 DNA is TGTGCCAGTAGTCACGGACAGGGATCTAATGAAAAACTGTTTTTT. Translating it yields CASSHGQGSNEKLFF.

In its sample, this clone was seen a few times. This rearrangement joins TRBV28 to TRBJ1-6, with TRBD1 matching over 9 bases. Per germline, CDR1 MDHEN and CDR2 SYDVKM. The CDR3 is 17 amino acids. V trimming: 5 bases; J trimming: 8 bases; junction bases outside the gene matches: 13. CDR3 residues: CASSGPGQGVGDSPLHF. CDR3 DNA sequence: TGTGCCAGCAGTGGACCGGGACAGGGCGTCGGAGATTCACCCCTCCACTTT.

The J gene is TRBJ2-2, the V gene TRBV21-1; TRBD1 is the table's D call and was not checked against the DNA. TRBV21-1 has pseudogene status. CDR3 length: 14 residues. The CDR3 DNA is TGTGCCAGCAGCAATACAGGGCACTCCGGGGAGCTGTTTTTT. This gives the protein CASSNTGHSGELFF.

The chain links TRBV18 to TRBJ1-2; 10 bases map to TRBD1. Losses at the gene ends were 1 base for V and 6 bases for J; bases not matched to a gene: 2. The CDR3 has 14 residues. From germline, CDR1 is KGHSH and CDR2 LQKENI. The CDR3 here is CASSPLDRGHGYTF. The CDR3 DNA sequence: TGTGCCAGCTCACCACTTGACAGGGGGCATGGCTACACCTTC.

The chain carries TRBV7-9 and TRBJ2-5, with 8 bases matching TRBD2. In germline, CDR1 is SEHNR, CDR2 FQNEAQ (reference sequence). The ends lost 1 base at V and 3 bases at J; junction bases unmatched: 4. This CDR3 region has 15 residues. CDR3 amino acids: CASSLGGTREETQYF. In nucleotides, the CDR3 is TGTGCCAGCAGCTTAGGGGGGACTAGAGAAGAGACCCAGTACTTC. The full variable domain, in which reference TRBV7-9 and TRBJ2-5 provide the parts outside the CDR3, is DTGVSQNPRHKITKRGQNVTFRCDPISEHNRLYWYRQTLGQGPEFLTYFQNEAQLEKSRLLSDRFSAERPKGSFSTLEIQRTEQGDSAMYLCASSLGGTREETQYFGPGTRLLVL.

The CDR3 is CASSFAMNTEAFF. For the CDR3, the DNA is TGTGCCAGCAGCTTCGCGATGAACACTGAAGCTTTCTTT. J is TRBJ1-1 and V is TRBV7-9, with D hard to call. Trimming removed 3 bases from V and 0 bases from J, with 5 bases in between. The CDR3 sequence is 13 residues long. From germline, CDR1 is SEHNR and CDR2 FQNEAQ (reference sequence).